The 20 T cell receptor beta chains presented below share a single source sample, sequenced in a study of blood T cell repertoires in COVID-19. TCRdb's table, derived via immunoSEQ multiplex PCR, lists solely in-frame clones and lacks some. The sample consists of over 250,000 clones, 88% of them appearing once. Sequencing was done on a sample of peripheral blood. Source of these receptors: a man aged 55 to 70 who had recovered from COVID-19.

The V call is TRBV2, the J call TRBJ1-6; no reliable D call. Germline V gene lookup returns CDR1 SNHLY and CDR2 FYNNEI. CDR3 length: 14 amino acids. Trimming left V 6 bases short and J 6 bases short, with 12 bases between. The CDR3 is CASSTGKGNSPLHF. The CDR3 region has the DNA TGTGCCAGCAGCACCGGGAAGGGTAATTCACCCCTCCACTTT. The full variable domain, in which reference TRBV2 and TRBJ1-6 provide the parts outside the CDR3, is EPEVTQTPSHQVTQMGQEVILRCVPISNHLYFYWYRQILGQKVEFLVSFYNNEISEKSEIFDDQFSVERPDGSNFTLKIRSTKLEDSAMYFCASSTGKGNSPLHFGNGTRLTVT.

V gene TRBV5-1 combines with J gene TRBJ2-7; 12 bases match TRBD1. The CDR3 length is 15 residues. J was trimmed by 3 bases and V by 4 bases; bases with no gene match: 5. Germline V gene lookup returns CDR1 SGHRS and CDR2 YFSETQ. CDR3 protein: CASSGGTGGFYEQYF. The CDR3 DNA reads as TGCGCCAGCAGCGGTGGGACAGGGGGCTTCTACGAGCAGTACTTC.

The CDR3 region has the DNA TGTGCCAGTAGCCTAAATGCCCGGGGGACCCGGGGCACAGATACGCAGTATTTT. Its protein is CASSLNARGTRGTDTQYF. The chain employs TRBV19 and TRBJ2-3; D might be TRBD2 (6 bases). Trimming took 6 bases from V and 1 from J, leaving 23 bases between them. The CDR3 consists of 18 residues. Looked up from germline, CDR1 is LNHDA and CDR2 is SQIVND (reference sequence).

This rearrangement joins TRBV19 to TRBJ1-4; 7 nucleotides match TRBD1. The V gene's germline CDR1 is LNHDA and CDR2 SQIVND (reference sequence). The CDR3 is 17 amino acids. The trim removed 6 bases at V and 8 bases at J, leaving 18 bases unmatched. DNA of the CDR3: TGTGCCAGTAGCCCTATCAATCGACAGGGCGGGGGGGAAAAACTGTTTTTT. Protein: CASSPINRQGGGEKLFF.

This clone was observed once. The CDR3 sequence: CAITAGTADEKLFF. CDR3 coding DNA: TGTGCCATAACAGCCGGGACTGCTGATGAAAAACTGTTTTTT. This chain connects TRBV2 to TRBJ1-4; a weak D match, TRBD1 (5 bases). In germline, CDR1 is SNHLY, CDR2 FYNNEI. Trimming removed 10 bases from V and 6 bases from J, with 18 bases in between. This CDR3 spans 14 amino acids.

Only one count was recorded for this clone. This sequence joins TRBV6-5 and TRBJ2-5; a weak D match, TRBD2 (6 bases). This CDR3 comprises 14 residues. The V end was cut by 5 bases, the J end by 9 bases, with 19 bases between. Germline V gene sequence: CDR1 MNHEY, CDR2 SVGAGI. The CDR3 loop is CASSRNRDLLPQYF. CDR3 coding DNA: TGTGCCAGCAGTAGAAACCGGGACTTGCTACCCCAGTACTTC.

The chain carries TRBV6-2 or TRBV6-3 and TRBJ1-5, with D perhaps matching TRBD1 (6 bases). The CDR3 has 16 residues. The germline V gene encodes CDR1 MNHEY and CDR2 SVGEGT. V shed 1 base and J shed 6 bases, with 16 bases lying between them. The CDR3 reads CASSYFGVGTPQPQHF. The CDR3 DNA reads TGTGCCAGCAGTTACTTCGGGGTTGGGACACCTCAGCCCCAGCATTTT.

The CDR3 is CASSLADGTYEQYF. The DNA of the CDR3 is TGCGCCAGCAGCTTGGCCGACGGGACCTACGAGCAGTACTTC. The V gene is TRBV5-1, the J gene TRBJ2-7, with D possibly being TRBD2 (5 bases). The CDR3 length is 14 residues. V lost 0 bases and J lost 2, with 9 bases in between. Germline loops: CDR1 SGHRS, CDR2 YFSETQ.

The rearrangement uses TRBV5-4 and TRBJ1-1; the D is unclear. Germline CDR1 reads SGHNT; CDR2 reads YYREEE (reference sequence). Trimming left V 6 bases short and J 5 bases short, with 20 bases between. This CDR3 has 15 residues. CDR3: CASIDSHHMETEAFF. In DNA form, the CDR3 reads TGTGCCAGCATCGACTCTCACCATATGGAGACTGAAGCTTTCTTT.

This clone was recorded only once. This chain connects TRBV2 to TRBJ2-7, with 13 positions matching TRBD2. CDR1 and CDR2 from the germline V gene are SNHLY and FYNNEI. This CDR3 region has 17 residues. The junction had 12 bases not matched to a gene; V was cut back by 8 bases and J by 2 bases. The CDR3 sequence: CASEMGLAGRATYEQYF. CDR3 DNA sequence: TGTGCCAGCGAGATGGGACTAGCGGGACGGGCGACCTACGAGCAGTACTTC.

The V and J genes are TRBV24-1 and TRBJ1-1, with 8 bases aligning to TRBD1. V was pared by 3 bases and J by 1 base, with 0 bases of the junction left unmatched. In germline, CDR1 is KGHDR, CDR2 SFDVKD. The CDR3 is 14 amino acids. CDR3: CATSDGQGNTEAFF. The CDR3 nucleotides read TGTGCCACCAGTGATGGACAGGGGAACACTGAAGCTTTCTTT.

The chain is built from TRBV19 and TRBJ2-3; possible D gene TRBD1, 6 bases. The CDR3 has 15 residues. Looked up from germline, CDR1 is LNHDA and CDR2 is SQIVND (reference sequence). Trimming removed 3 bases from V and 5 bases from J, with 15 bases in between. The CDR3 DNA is TGTGCCAGTAGTATCTCGGACCCAGGGGTAGATACGCAGTATTTT. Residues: CASSISDPGVDTQYF.

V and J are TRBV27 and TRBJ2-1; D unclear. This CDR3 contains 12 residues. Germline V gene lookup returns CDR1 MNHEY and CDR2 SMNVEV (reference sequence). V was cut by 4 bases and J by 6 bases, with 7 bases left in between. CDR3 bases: TGTGCCAGCAGTTCAGGCCCCAATGAGCAGTTCTTC. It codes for CASSSGPNEQFF.

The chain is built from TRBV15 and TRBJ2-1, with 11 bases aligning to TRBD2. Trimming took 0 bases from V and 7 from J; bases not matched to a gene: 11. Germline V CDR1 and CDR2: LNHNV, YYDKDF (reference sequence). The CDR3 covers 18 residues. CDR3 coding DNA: TGTGCCACCAGCAGAGAAGCTGATCTAGCGGGGGGTTTAAATGAGCAGTTCTTC. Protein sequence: CATSREADLAGGLNEQFF.

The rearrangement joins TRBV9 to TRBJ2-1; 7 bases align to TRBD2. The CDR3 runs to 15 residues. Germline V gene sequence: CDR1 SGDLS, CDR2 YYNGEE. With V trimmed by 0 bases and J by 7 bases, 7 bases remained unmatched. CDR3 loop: CASSVERGLGNEQFF. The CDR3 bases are TGTGCCAGCAGCGTAGAGCGGGGACTTGGGAATGAGCAGTTCTTC.

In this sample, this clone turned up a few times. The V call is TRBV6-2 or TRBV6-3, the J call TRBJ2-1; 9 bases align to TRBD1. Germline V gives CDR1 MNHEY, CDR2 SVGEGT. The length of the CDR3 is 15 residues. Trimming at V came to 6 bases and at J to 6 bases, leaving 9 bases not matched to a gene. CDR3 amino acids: CASSPGTGRGNEQFF. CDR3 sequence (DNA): TGTGCCAGCAGCCCCGGGACAGGGAGGGGCAATGAGCAGTTCTTC.

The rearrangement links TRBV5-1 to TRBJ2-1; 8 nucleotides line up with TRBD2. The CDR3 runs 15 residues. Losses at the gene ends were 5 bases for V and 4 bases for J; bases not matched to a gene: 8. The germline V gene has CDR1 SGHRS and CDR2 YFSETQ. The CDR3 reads CASRIIAGPYNEQFF. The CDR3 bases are TGCGCCAGCAGGATTATAGCGGGGCCATACAATGAGCAGTTCTTC.

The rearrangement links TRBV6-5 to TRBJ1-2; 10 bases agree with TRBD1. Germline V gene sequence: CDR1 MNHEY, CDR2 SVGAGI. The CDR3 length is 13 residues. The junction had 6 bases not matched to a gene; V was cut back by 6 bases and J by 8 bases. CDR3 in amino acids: CASRPPTGGGYTF. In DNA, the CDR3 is TGTGCCAGCAGACCACCGACAGGGGGCGGCTACACCTTC.

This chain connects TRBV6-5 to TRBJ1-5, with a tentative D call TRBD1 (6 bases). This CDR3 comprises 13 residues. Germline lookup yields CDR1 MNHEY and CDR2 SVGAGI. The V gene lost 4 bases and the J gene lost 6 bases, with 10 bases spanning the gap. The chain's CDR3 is CASSSGQSQPQHF. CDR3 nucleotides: TGTGCCAGCAGTTCCGGACAGAGTCAGCCCCAGCATTTT.

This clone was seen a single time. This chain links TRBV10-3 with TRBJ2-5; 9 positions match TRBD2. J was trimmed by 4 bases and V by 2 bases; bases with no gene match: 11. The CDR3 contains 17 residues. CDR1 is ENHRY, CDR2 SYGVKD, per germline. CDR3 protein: CAISEPPGRGGGETQYF. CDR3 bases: TGTGCCATCAGTGAGCCACCCGGCCGCGGGGGGGGAGAGACCCAGTACTTC.